One sample yielded the 28 T cell receptor beta chains listed below, sequenced in a study of post-analysis software for immune sequencing data. Every TCR beta cDNA library bore unique molecular identifiers. TCRdb reanalysed the PCR reads using MiXCR and keeps one entry per CDR3 protein. The profile shows hundreds of thousands of distinct CDR3 sequences, 25% to 30% of them singletons. Study observations and caveats: Five or six TRBV segments were significantly more frequent in patients than in controls. TRBV5-6, TRBV5-1 and TRBV20-1 were among these segments.

Which antigens these TCRs recognize remains unknown. The sequenced material came from blood. These receptors were collected from a girl between 5 and 17 years old with multiple sclerosis.

The chain employs TRBV13 and TRBJ2-3; D unresolved. Trimming removed 5 bases at V and 6 bases at J, with 9 bases between. Germline-derived CDR1 and CDR2 are PRHDT and FYEKMQ (reference sequence). The CDR3 runs to 12 residues. The CDR3, as DNA: TGTGCCAGCAGCCAAGTCGACGATACGCAGTATTTT. Translated, it gives CASSQVDDTQYF. Together with reference TRBV13 and TRBJ2-3, the CDR3 gives the full variable domain: AAGVIQSPRHLIKEKRETATLKCYPIPRHDTVYWYQQGPGQDPQFLISFYEKMQSDKGSIPDRFSAQQFSDYHSELNMSSLELGDSALYFCASSQVDDTQYFGPGTRLTVL.

This clonotype was seen only a few times. The V and J genes are TRBV15 and TRBJ2-3; D is ambiguous. V lost 0 bases to trimming and J lost 9 bases, with 13 bases between them. CDR1 LNHNV and CDR2 YYDKDF come from the germline V gene (reference sequence). The CDR3 is 14 residues long. In nucleotides, the CDR3 is TGTGCCACCAGCAGAGATGGTTGGCAAATGACGCAGTATTTT. It encodes CATSRDGWQMTQYF.

The chain uses TRBV10-3 and TRBJ2-1; TRBD2 aligns across 9 bases. This CDR3 is built from 15 residues. Looked up from germline, CDR1 is ENHRY and CDR2 is SYGVKD. The V segment lost 5 bases and the J segment 5 bases; nucleotides outside the gene matches: 7. The CDR3 protein is CAISQGLAINNEQFF. Here the CDR3 DNA reads TGTGCCATCAGTCAGGGACTAGCCATTAACAATGAGCAGTTCTTC.

This clonotype was counted a few times. J is TRBJ2-6 and V is TRBV7-9; the match to TRBD1 covers 7 bases. The V gene's germline CDR1 is SEHNR and CDR2 FQNEAQ (reference sequence). With V trimmed by 3 bases and J by 0 bases, 8 bases remained unmatched. The CDR3 spans 18 residues. This CDR3 reads CASSFFGQAISGANVLTF. The CDR3 region has the DNA TGTGCCAGCAGCTTCTTCGGACAGGCCATCTCTGGGGCCAACGTCCTGACTTTC.

The CDR3 region is CASSKAGTGDTDTQYF. CDR3 nucleotides: TGTGCCAGCAGCAAAGCCGGGACAGGGGACACAGATACGCAGTATTTT. The V and J genes are TRBV7-9 and TRBJ2-3, with TRBD1 identical over 10 bases. The CDR3 consists of 16 residues. Looked up from germline, CDR1 is SEHNR and CDR2 is FQNEAQ (reference sequence). After removal of 5 bases from V and 2 bases from J, the junction contained 7 bases not matched to a gene.

There are a few counts of this clonotype. The chain links TRBV20-1 to TRBJ2-5, with D unresolved. V gave up 6 bases and J gave up 4 bases, with 12 bases separating them. Per germline, CDR1 DFQATT and CDR2 SNEGSKA (reference sequence). CDR3 length: 12 amino acids. Here the CDR3 DNA reads TGCAGTGCCCGGCGGCTAGTAGAGACCCAGTACTTC. This sequence encodes CSARRLVETQYF.

The rearrangement joins TRBV20-1 to TRBJ2-3, with 14 bases aligning to TRBD2. This CDR3 contains 17 residues. The V gene's germline CDR1 is DFQATT and CDR2 SNEGSKA (reference sequence). The CDR3 is CSRECPGLAGEIDTQYF. Written as DNA, the CDR3 is TGCAGCCGCGAATGTCCGGGACTAGCGGGAGAGATAGATACGCAGTATTTT.

This clonotype occurred a few times. The chain couples TRBV29-1 to TRBJ2-1; D possibly corresponds to TRBD2 (6 bases). Germline CDR1 and CDR2: SQVTM and ANQGSEA. V shed 4 bases and J shed 4 bases, with 14 bases lying between them. The CDR3 consists of 14 residues. The CDR3 DNA is TGCAGCGTTGGTCTGAGGAGGGTATACAATGAGCAGTTCTTC. Its translation: CSVGLRRVYNEQFF.

This sequence joins TRBV12-3 or TRBV12-4 and TRBJ1-2; TRBD1 might be the D (6 bases). V lost 7 bases and J lost 8, with 17 bases in between. The CDR3 has 13 residues. CDR3 in amino acids: CASTSQGPRGYTF. For the CDR3, the DNA is TGTGCCAGCACCTCACAGGGCCCCCGAGGCTACACCTTC.

This clonotype was picked up many times. The chain recombines TRBV6-5 with TRBJ1-5; D is perhaps TRBD1 (5 bases). The CDR3 loop spans 15 amino acids. Germline V gives CDR1 MNHEY, CDR2 SVGAGI. Deletions cut 6 bases from V and 1 base from J, with 13 bases between. The CDR3 coding sequence is TGTGCCAGCAGCTCTTCAGGGTTAAGCAATCAGCCCCAGCATTTT. It translates to CASSSSGLSNQPQHF.

The chain joins TRBV20-1 to TRBJ2-5; D not certain. The CDR3 covers 12 residues. Trimming took off 0 bases at V and 6 bases at J, with 8 bases between the two ends. Germline lookup yields CDR1 DFQATT and CDR2 SNEGSKA (reference sequence). Written as DNA, the CDR3 is TGCAGTGCTAGAGAGGTGGTAAAGACCCAGTACTTC. Protein sequence: CSAREVVKTQYF.

Regarding this clonotype: One end of the junction is discordant with germline, which a read error may explain. This rearrangement joins TRBV7-2 to TRBJ2-3, with a weak D call TRBD1 (5 bases). CDR1 is SGHTA, CDR2 FQGNSA, per germline. CDR3 length: 11 amino acids. CDR3 bases: TGTGCCAGCAGCTTGACAGATACGCGGTATTTT. Translation gives CASSLTDTRYF.

Details on this clonotype: This may arise from a read error, as a much more abundant clone is one base away. The chain is built from TRBV4-1 and TRBJ2-7; 10 nucleotides line up with TRBD1. CDR1 and CDR2 from the germline V gene are MGHRA and YSYEKL. The CDR3 covers 14 residues. V dropped 4 bases and J dropped 5; count of bases not matched to a gene: 5. The CDR3 is CASSLWDRGHEQYF. CDR3 in DNA: TGCGCCAGCAGCCTCTGGGACAGGGGCCACGAGCAGTACTTC.

As for this clonotype: One end of the junction fails to match germline, which may point to a read error. This chain uses TRBV9 with TRBJ2-3, with D possibly TRBD2 on 6 matching bases. CDR3 length: 15 residues. Germline V gene lookup returns CDR1 SGDLS and CDR2 YYNGEE. The CDR3 here is CASSVGSFSTDTQYF. The CDR3 bases are TGTGCTAGCAGCGTCGGGAGTTTTAGCACAGATACGCAGTATTTT.

This clonotype was seen a handful of times. V usage is TRBV6-1 and J usage is TRBJ2-7; D call uncertain. V dropped 3 bases and J dropped 3 bases, with 9 bases sitting between them. Germline loops: CDR1 MNHNS, CDR2 SASEGT. The CDR3 consists of 13 residues. The DNA of the CDR3 is TGTGCCAGCAGTGATCGGGCAGACTACGAGCAGTACTTC. Protein: CASSDRADYEQYF.

This chain joins TRBV5-1 and TRBJ1-3, with D hard to call. Trimming left V 3 bases short and J 0 bases short, with 10 bases between. The CDR3 has 15 amino acids. Per the germline V gene, CDR1 is SGHRS and CDR2 is YFSETQ. CDR3 coding DNA: TGCGCCAGCAGCTCGGACGGCGACTCTGGAAACACCATATATTTT. It yields the protein CASSSDGDSGNTIYF.

There are a few counts of this clonotype. CDR3 sequence: CASSYGTSHNEQFF. The DNA of the CDR3 is TGTGCCAGCAGTTACGGGACTTCCCACAATGAGCAGTTCTTC. The genes are TRBV6-2 or TRBV6-3 and TRBJ2-1; D perhaps matches TRBD2 (6 bases). V gave up 2 bases and J gave up 5 bases, with 10 bases separating them. This CDR3 has 14 residues. Per germline, CDR1 MNHEY and CDR2 SVGEGT.

J is TRBJ1-2 and V is TRBV29-1; 9 bases match TRBD1. Per the germline V gene, CDR1 is SQVTM and CDR2 is ANQGSEA. The CDR3 runs to 14 residues. The junction had 8 bases not matched to a gene; V was cut back by 3 bases and J by 6 bases. The CDR3 DNA is TGCAGCGTTGACGATGGGACAGGGAGTCATGGCTACACCTTC. This translates into CSVDDGTGSHGYTF.

A remark on this clonotype: A much larger clonotype is one base distant, so this may be a read error. The chain couples TRBV20-1 to TRBJ2-5, with D perhaps TRBD1 (6 bases). The last part of the DNA fits TRBJ2-7 better; the J call may be wrong. The CDR3 sequence is 12 residues long. Germline V CDR1 and CDR2: DFQATT, SNEGSKA (reference sequence). In DNA form, the CDR3 reads TGCAGTGCTAGCTGGACAGCTTTCGAGCAGTACTTC. Its protein product is CSASWTAFEQYF.

This clonotype was detected a few times. This rearrangement joins TRBV2 to TRBJ1-5; D unclear. Looked up from germline, CDR1 is SNHLY and CDR2 is FYNNEI. V was trimmed by 4 bases and J by 9 bases, leaving 13 bases between them. The CDR3 sequence is 13 residues long. As DNA, the CDR3 is TGTGCCAGCAGTGCTGGCCCGCAGGCGCCCCAGCATTTT. Protein product: CASSAGPQAPQHF.

This chain connects TRBV11-2 to TRBJ2-1; 7 nucleotides match TRBD2. This CDR3 contains 15 residues. The ends lost 3 bases at V and 5 bases at J; junction bases unmatched: 7. Germline CDR1 SGHAT, CDR2 FQNNGV. The CDR3 is CASSFAAAGHNEQFF. CDR3 bases: TGTGCCAGCAGCTTCGCGGCAGCGGGACACAATGAGCAGTTCTTC.

This clonotype was counted only a few times. The gene calls are TRBV28 and TRBJ2-1; 11 nucleotides align to TRBD2. Germline V gene sequence: CDR1 MDHEN, CDR2 SYDVKM. This CDR3 is built from 16 residues. V lost 6 bases, J lost 8 bases, and 12 bases stayed unmatched. The CDR3 DNA reads as TGTGCCAGCAGCTTCCCTTTAGCGGGGGGGCAGGATGAGCAGTTCTTC. It translates to CASSFPLAGGQDEQFF.

This clonotype was detected only a few times. The chain couples TRBV4-3 to TRBJ2-1; the D is unclear. The length of the CDR3 is 18 residues. V was cut by 2 bases and J by 0 bases, with 17 bases left in between. The V gene's germline CDR1 is LGHNA and CDR2 YSLEER. The CDR3 DNA reads TGCGCCAGCAGCCAAAGGGCGCAGAAACATAGCTCCTACAATGAGCAGTTCTTC. Protein sequence: CASSQRAQKHSSYNEQFF.

The V and J genes are TRBV20-1 and TRBJ2-1; possibly TRBD2 for D (6 bases). The length of the CDR3 is 10 residues. From germline, CDR1 is DFQATT and CDR2 SNEGSKA (reference sequence). V shed 7 bases and J shed 10 bases, with 11 bases lying between them. The CDR3 loop is CSGGDLEQFF. Written as DNA, the CDR3 is TGCAGTGGCGGGGACCTAGAGCAGTTCTTC.

To note about this clonotype: The CDR3 does not close with the conserved phenylalanine or tryptophan, likely indicating a read error. V is TRBV12-3 or TRBV12-4 and J is TRBJ1-4; unclear D gene. Trimming took 6 bases from V and 7 from J, leaving 6 bases between them. The CDR3 has 11 residues. The CDR3 sequence: CASSRGEKLFV. The CDR3 DNA is TGTGCCAGCAGCCGTGGTGAAAAACTGTTTGTT.

This rearrangement joins TRBV5-1 to TRBJ2-7, with TRBD1 identical over 9 bases. The junction had 8 bases not matched to a gene; V was cut back by 5 bases and J by 5 bases. The CDR3 is 14 residues long. The germline gives CDR1 SGHRS, CDR2 YFSETQ. The CDR3 protein is CASRSQGQGHEQYF. CDR3 nucleotides: TGCGCCAGCAGATCACAAGGACAGGGGCACGAGCAGTACTTC. The complete variable domain, with remaining parts taken from reference TRBV5-1 and TRBJ2-7, reads KAGVTQTPRYLIKTRGQQVTLSCSPISGHRSVSWYQQTPGQGLQFLFEYFSETQRNKGNFPGRFSGRQFSNSRSEMNVSTLELGDSALYLCASRSQGQGHEQYFGPGTRLTVT.

This clonotype was counted between two and nine times. This chain uses TRBV20-1 with TRBJ2-7; TRBD1 matches at 7 bases. The CDR3 has 14 amino acids. The junction had 13 bases not matched to a gene; V was cut back by 0 bases and J by 11 bases. Germline V gene sequence: CDR1 DFQATT, CDR2 SNEGSKA (reference sequence). Written as DNA, the CDR3 is TGCAGTGCTAGAGACTTCATAGGGGGCGCCCCGGAGTACTTC. Translation: CSARDFIGGAPEYF.

This clonotype was counted once. This chain uses TRBV18 with TRBJ2-7; D call uncertain. The length of the CDR3 is 11 residues. Trimming took 4 bases from V and 5 from J, leaving 6 bases between them. Germline CDR1 is KGHSH and CDR2 is LQKENI. The CDR3 loop reads CASSRSNEQYF. In DNA, the CDR3 is TGTGCCAGCTCACGTTCCAACGAGCAGTACTTC.